These 15 T cell receptor beta chains came from one sample sequenced in a study of blood T cells in healthy people across ages. With a J-beta primer mix and a sample-barcoded 5' primer, a second PCR ran about 6 to 11 cycles. TCRdb reprocessed the 5' RACE reads via MiXCR and lists one record per CDR3 protein. Among around 800,000 distinct CDR3 sequences listed, around 25% were seen once. The data were also submitted as part of a second study, on T cells of mothers and their children.

The sequenced material came from blood. These receptors came from a boy aged 5-17 years in good health.

This clonotype was found a few times. The chain uses TRBV21-1 and TRBJ2-7. TRBV21-1 is annotated as a pseudogene. This CDR3 has 12 residues. The CDR3, as DNA: TGTGCCAGCAGCAAGACGGGTCACGAGCAGTACTTC. It yields the protein CASSKTGHEQYF.

The rearrangement joins TRBV20-1 to TRBJ2-5; 9 positions agree with TRBD2. V lost 3 bases to trimming and J lost 1 base; unmatched junction nucleotides: 9. In germline, CDR1 is DFQATT, CDR2 SNEGSKA (reference sequence). The CDR3 runs to 16 residues. CDR3 sequence (DNA): TGCAGTGCTAGGATTTATAGCGGGGGCTCCCAAGAGACCCAGTACTTC. It is translated as CSARIYSGGSQETQYF.

The V call is TRBV6-6, the J call TRBJ2-7, with 10 bases fitting TRBD2. CDR1 and CDR2 (germline): MNHNY, SVGAGI (reference sequence). J gave up 7 bases and V 2 bases, and 8 bases lay outside the gene matches. The CDR3 runs 15 residues. The CDR3 loop reads CASSYGSGGVGEQYF. CDR3 bases: TGTGCCAGCAGTTACGGAAGCGGGGGGGTCGGGGAGCAGTACTTC.

This clonotype has only a few counts. The J gene is TRBJ2-5, the V gene TRBV6-1; D possibly corresponds to TRBD2 (6 bases). The end of the DNA fits TRBJ2-1 better, so the J call may be wrong. Germline CDR1 reads MNHNS; CDR2 reads SASEGT. This CDR3 has 14 residues. The DNA for the CDR3 is TGTGCCAGCAGTGCCTCGAGAGGAGGGAATGAGCAGTTCTTC. This codes for CASSASRGGNEQFF.

The J gene is TRBJ2-1, the V gene TRBV24-1; TRBD2 matches 12 bases. This CDR3 comprises 14 residues. V lost 7 bases and J lost 9; bases outside the gene matches: 6. Germline loops: CDR1 KGHDR, CDR2 SFDVKD. The DNA of the CDR3 is TGTGCCACCAGGGCTAGCGGGGGGGTAGGTGAGCAGTTCTTC. This codes for CATRASGGVGEQFF.

As concerns this clonotype: The conserved final phenylalanine or tryptophan is absent from the CDR3, which likely points to a read error. The chain combines TRBV29-1 with TRBJ2-5; perhaps D is TRBD1 or TRBD2 (5 bases each). The J call may be in error: the DNA end matches TRBJ2-1 better. The V gene's germline CDR1 is SQVTM and CDR2 ANQGSEA. The CDR3 sequence is 13 residues long. CDR3 residues: CSVGGSRYNEQFL. DNA of the CDR3: TGCAGCGTTGGGGGGTCACGATACAATGAGCAGTTCCTC.

V usage is TRBV30 and J usage is TRBJ2-5; 9 positions match TRBD1. The end of the DNA aligns better with TRBJ2-7, so the J call may be wrong. The germline V gene has CDR1 GTSNPN and CDR2 SVGIG (reference sequence). The CDR3 has 18 amino acids. The CDR3 loop reads CAWSPSGTGKLSRYEQYF. The CDR3 coding sequence is TGTGCCTGGAGTCCCTCCGGGACAGGGAAACTTTCTAGGTACGAGCAGTACTTC.

This clonotype showed up just a few times. The genes are TRBV3-1 and TRBJ2-5; 8 bases match TRBD2. J lost 8 bases, V lost 4 bases, and 18 bases had no gene match. CDR3 length equals 17 residues. Germline V gives CDR1 LGHDT, CDR2 YNNKEL (reference sequence). CDR3 loop: CASSRGVGSGVHGTQYF. CDR3 coding DNA: TGTGCCAGCAGCCGCGGGGTTGGTAGCGGGGTCCACGGTACCCAGTACTTC.

The sample holds a few counts of this clonotype. The chain couples TRBV27 to TRBJ2-5; D is tentatively TRBD1 or TRBD2 (5 bases each). Judging by the DNA end, TRBJ2-1 fits better; the J call may be wrong. Looked up from germline, CDR1 is MNHEY and CDR2 is SMNVEV (reference sequence). The CDR3 is 15 amino acids. The CDR3 nucleotides read TGTGCCAGCAGTTTGGGGGACCGGCCCCTGGAGGAGCAGTTCTTC. Translating it yields CASSLGDRPLEEQFF.

The rearrangement links TRBV28 to TRBJ2-6; D might be TRBD1 (6 bases). The CDR3 covers 17 residues. CDR1 MDHEN and CDR2 SYDVKM come from the germline V gene. Trimming pared 6 bases from V and 2 bases from J, leaving 17 bases between. The CDR3 DNA reads as TGTGCCAGCAGACTTAACCCTGGGGGCACTGGGGCCAACGTCCTGACTTTC. As protein: CASRLNPGGTGANVLTF.

The chain is built from TRBV12-3 or TRBV12-4 and TRBJ2-3; 7 positions match TRBD2. Trimming cost V 4 bases and J 4 bases; bases outside gene matches: 2. This CDR3 has 13 residues. For the CDR3, the DNA is TGTGCCAGCAGTTGCGGGGGTCCAGATACGCAGTATTTT. It is translated as CASSCGGPDTQYF.

V usage is TRBV12-3 or TRBV12-4 and J usage is TRBJ2-5; D gene ambiguous. CDR3 length equals 13 residues. With 4 bases removed from V and 5 bases from J, the gap between germline ends came to 11 bases. For the CDR3, the DNA is TGTGCCAGCAGTTCAATGGAGAGGGAGACCCAGTACTTC. Its protein is CASSSMERETQYF.

This clonotype has only a few counts. J is TRBJ2-5 and V is TRBV6-1; 8 positions match TRBD1. The DNA end lines up better with TRBJ2-1; the J call may be wrong. This CDR3 spans 17 amino acids. CDR1 MNHNS and CDR2 SASEGT come from the germline V gene. This CDR3 reads CASSAEPTGVSYNEQFF. The DNA of the CDR3 is TGTGCCAGCAGTGCAGAACCGACAGGGGTAAGCTACAATGAGCAGTTCTTC.

This clonotype was picked up a small number of times. The V and J genes are TRBV9 and TRBJ2-1; possibly TRBD1 for D (6 bases). Matching the DNA end better, TRBJ2-5 makes the J call doubtful. Looked up from germline, CDR1 is SGDLS and CDR2 is YYNGEE. The CDR3 length is 15 residues. The CDR3 reads CASSSTPGHGETQYF. In nucleotides, the CDR3 is TGTGCCAGCAGCTCAACTCCGGGACATGGAGAGACCCAGTACTTC.

V and J are TRBV3-1 and TRBJ1-6; no reliable D call. Germline V CDR1 and CDR2: LGHDT, YNNKEL (reference sequence). The CDR3 covers 11 residues. Trimming took off 3 bases at V and 15 bases at J, with 9 bases between the two ends. CDR3 residues: CASSQERSLHF. The CDR3, as DNA: TGTGCCAGCAGCCAGGAGAGAAGCCTCCACTTT.